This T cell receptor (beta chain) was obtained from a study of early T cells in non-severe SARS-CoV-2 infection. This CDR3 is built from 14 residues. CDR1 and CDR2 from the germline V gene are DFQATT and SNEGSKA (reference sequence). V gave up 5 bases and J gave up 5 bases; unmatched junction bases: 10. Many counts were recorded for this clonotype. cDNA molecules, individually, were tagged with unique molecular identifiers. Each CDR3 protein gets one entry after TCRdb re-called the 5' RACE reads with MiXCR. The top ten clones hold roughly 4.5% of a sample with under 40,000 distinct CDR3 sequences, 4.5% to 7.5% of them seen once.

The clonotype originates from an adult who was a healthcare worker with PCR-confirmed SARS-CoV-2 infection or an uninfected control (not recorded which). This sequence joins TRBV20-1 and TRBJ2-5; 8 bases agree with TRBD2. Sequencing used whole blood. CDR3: CSAAKSGSRETQYF. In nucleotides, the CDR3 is TGCAGTGCTGCCAAAAGCGGGAGTAGGGAGACCCAGTACTTC.